Listed below are T cell receptor beta chains from one sample, sequenced in a study of T cells in tuberculosis. The data were produced by immunoSEQ multiplex PCR, yet TCRdb's version contains in-frame clones alone and is incomplete. The profile shows tens of thousands of clones, approximately 91% of them singletons. The specimen was CD1b-GMM tetramer-negative cells sorted from PBMCs. All receptors derive from an adult woman with latent tuberculosis. Each CDR3 is given without its conserved first and last residue.

J,V,CDR3
TRBJ1-5,TRBV10-2,ASSPARQTISNQPQH
TRBJ2-5,TRBV7-2,ASSLTVIQETQY
TRBJ1-6,TRBV5-1,ASRDSAPINSPLH
TRBJ2-1,TRBV9,ASSVRLGDRSYNEQF
TRBJ2-5,TRBV6-1,ASSEGIAGYQETQY
TRBJ2-1,TRBV7-9,ASSVGLGPYNEQF
TRBJ2-3,TRBV7-2,ASSLLALSTDTQY
TRBJ1-2,TRBV2,ASRVPRGWLGYT
TRBJ2-3,TRBV7-2,ASSSHLVGQSLPDTQY
TRBJ2-3,TRBV11-2,ASSPQADTQY
TRBJ1-3,TRBV28,ASNRDRAGNTIY